This TCR beta chain was identified during a study of cytomegalovirus exposure and HLA in healthy donors. The CDR3 runs to 15 residues. Trimming left V 3 bases short and J 4 bases short, with 15 bases between. CDR1 is MGHRA, CDR2 YSYEKL, per germline. The PCR was carried out with 60 Vbeta primers and 13 Jbeta primers. Profiling relied on immunoSEQ multiplex PCR, and the TCRdb table lists in-frame clones only, not all of them. Of some 150,000 clones listed, approximately 80% were seen once; the top ten hold approximately 7%. The sample holds a few counts of this clone. The clonotype originates from a woman aged 30 to 39 in good health and CMV-seropositive. Sample: PBMCs. The chain joins TRBV4-1 to TRBJ1-1; D might be TRBD1 (6 bases). In nucleotides, the CDR3 is TGCGCCAGCAGCCATGGACAGCCTGGGAGCACTGAAGCTTTCTTT. Amino acid sequence: CASSHGQPGSTEAFF.